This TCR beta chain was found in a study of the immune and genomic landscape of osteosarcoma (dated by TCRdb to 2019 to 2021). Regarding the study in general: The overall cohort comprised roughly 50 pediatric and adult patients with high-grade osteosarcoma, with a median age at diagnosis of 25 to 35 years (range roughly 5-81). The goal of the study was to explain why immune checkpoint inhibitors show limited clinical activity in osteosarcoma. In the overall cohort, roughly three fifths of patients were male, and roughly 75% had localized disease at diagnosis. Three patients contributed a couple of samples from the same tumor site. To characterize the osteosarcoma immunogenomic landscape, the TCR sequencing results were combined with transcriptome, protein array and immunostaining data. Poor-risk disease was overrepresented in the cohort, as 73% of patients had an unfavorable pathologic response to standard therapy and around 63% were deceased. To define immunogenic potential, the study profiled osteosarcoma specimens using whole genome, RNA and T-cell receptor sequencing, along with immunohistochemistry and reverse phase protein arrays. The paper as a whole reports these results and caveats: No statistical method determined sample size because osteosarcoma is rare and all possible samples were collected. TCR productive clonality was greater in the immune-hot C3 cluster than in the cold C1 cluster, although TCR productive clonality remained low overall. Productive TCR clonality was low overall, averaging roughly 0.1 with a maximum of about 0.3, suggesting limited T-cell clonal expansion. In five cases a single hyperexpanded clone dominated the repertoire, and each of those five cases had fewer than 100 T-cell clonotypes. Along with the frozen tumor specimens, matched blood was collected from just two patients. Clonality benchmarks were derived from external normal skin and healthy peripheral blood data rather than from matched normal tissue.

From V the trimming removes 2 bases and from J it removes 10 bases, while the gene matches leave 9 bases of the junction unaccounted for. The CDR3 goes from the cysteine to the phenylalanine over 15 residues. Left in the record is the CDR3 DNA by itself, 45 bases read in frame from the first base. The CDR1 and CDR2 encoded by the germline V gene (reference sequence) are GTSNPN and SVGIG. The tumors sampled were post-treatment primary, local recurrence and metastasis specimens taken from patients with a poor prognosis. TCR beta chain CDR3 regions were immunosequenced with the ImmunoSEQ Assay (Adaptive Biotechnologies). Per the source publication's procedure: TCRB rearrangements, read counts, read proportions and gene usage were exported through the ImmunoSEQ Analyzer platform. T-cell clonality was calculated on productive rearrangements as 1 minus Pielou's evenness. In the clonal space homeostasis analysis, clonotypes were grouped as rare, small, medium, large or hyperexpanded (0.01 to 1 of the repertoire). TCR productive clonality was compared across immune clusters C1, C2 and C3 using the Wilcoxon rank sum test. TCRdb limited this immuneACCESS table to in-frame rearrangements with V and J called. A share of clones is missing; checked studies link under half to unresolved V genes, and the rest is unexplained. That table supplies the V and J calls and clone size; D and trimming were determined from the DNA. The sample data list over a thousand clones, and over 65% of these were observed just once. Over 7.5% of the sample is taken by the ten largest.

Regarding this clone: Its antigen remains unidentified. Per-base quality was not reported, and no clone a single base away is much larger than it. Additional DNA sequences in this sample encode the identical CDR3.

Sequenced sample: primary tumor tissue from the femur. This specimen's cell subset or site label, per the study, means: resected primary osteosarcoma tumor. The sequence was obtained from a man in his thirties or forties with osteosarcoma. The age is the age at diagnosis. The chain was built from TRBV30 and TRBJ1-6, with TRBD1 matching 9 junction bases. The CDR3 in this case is CAWSPTGTGWSPLHF. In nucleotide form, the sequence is TGTGCCTGGAGTCCGACCGGGACAGGGTGGTCACCCCTCCACTTT.